This T cell receptor beta chain was identified during a study of technical replicates of blood from several donors. V shed 7 bases and J shed 5 bases, with 12 bases lying between them. CDR1 and CDR2 (germline): SQVTM, ANQGSEA. CDR3 length equals 11 residues. The table came from immunoSEQ multiplex PCR; TCRdb's copy has only in-frame clones and leaves some out. The data contain 8,500 to 13,000 clones, approximately 94% of them singletons. The sequenced material came from PBMCs. The chain couples TRBV29-1 to TRBJ2-7; weak D call: TRBD1 (6 bases). This sequence originates from a human donor in good health. The CDR3 DNA reads TGCAGCGGTCTCCACAGGGACGAGCAGTACTTC. It is translated as CSGLHRDEQYF.